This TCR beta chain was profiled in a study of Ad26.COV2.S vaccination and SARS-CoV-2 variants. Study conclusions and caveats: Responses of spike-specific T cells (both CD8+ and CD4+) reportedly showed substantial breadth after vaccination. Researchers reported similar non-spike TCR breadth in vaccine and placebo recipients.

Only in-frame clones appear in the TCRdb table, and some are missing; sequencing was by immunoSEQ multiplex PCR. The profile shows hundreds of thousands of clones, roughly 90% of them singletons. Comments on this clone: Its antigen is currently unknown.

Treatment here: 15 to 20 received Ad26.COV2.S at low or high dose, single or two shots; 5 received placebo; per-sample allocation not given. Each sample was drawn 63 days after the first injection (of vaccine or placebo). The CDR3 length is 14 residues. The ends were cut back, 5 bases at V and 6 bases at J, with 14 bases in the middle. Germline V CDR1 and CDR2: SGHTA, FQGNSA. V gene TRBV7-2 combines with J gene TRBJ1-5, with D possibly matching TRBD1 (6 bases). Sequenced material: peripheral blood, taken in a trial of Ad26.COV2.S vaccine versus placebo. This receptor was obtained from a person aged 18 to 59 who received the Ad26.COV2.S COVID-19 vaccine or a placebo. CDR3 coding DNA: TGTGCCAGCAGCGCGACAGGCCTCGGTCAGCCCCAGCATTTT. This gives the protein CASSATGLGQPQHF.